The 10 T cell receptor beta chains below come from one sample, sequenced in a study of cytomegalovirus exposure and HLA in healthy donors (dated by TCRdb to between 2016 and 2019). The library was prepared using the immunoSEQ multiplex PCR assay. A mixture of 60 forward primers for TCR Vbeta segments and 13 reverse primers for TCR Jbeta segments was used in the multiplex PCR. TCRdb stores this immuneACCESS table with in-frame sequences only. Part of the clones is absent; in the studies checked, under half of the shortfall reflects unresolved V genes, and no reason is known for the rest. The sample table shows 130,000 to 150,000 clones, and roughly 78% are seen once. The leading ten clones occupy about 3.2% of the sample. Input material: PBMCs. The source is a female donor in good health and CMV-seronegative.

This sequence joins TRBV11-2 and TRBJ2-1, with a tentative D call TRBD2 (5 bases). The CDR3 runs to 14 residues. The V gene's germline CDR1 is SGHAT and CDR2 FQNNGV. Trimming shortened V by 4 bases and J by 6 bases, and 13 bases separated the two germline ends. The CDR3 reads CASSSRAGLNEQFF. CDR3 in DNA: TGTGCCAGCAGCTCGAGGGCAGGCCTCAATGAGCAGTTCTTC. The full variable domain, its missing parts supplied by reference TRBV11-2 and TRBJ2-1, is EAGVAQSPRYKIIEKRQSVAFWCNPISGHATLYWYQQILGQGPKLLIQFQNNGVVDDSQLPKDRFSAERLKGVDSTLKIQPAKLEDSAVYLCASSSRAGLNEQFFGPGTRLTVL.

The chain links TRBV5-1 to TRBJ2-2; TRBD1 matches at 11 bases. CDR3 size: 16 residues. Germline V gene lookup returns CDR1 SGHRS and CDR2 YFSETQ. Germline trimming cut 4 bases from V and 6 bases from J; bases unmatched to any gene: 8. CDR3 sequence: CASSPRGQGAAGELFF. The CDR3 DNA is TGCGCCAGCAGCCCTCGAGGACAGGGGGCAGCCGGGGAGCTGTTTTTT. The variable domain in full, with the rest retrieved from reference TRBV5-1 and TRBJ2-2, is KAGVTQTPRYLIKTRGQQVTLSCSPISGHRSVSWYQQTPGQGLQFLFEYFSETQRNKGNFPGRFSGRQFSNSRSEMNVSTLELGDSALYLCASSPRGQGAAGELFFGEGSRLTVL.

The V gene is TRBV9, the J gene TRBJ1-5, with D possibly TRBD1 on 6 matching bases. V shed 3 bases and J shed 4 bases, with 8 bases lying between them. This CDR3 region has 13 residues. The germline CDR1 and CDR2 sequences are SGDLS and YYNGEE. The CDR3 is CASSGTANQPQHF. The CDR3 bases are TGTGCCAGCAGCGGGACAGCTAATCAGCCCCAGCATTTT.

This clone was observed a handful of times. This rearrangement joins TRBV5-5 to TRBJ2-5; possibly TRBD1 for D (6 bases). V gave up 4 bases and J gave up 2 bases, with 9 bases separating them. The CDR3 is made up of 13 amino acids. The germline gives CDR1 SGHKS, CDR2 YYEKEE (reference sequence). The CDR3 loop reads CASSRGQQETQYF. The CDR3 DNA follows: TGTGCCAGCAGCCGCGGACAGCAAGAGACCCAGTACTTC.

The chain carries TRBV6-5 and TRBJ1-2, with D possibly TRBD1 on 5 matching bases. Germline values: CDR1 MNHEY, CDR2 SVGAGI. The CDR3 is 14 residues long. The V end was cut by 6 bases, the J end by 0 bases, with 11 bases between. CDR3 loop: CASSFGGANYGYTF. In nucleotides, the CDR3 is TGTGCCAGCAGCTTCGGGGGGGCTAACTATGGCTACACCTTC.

The CDR3 coding sequence is TGTGCCAGCAGCTCTTCTAACTCCTACAATGAGCAGTTCTTC. Protein: CASSSSNSYNEQFF. This chain uses TRBV7-2 with TRBJ2-1; D call uncertain. With 4 bases removed from V and 0 bases from J, the gap between germline ends came to 7 bases. The CDR3 covers 14 residues. Germline V gives CDR1 SGHTA, CDR2 FQGNSA.

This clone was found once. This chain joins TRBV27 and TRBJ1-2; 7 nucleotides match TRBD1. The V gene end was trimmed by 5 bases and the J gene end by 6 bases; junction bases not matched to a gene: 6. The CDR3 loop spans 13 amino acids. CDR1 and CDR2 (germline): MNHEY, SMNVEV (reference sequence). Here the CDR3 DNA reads TGTGCCAGCAGTCCCCAGACAGGGCATGGCTACACCTTC. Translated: CASSPQTGHGYTF.

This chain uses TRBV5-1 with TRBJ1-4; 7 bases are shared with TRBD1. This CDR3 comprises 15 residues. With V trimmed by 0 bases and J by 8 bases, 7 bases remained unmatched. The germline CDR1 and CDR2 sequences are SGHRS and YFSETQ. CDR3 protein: CASSLVGGGVEKLFF. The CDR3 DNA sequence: TGCGCCAGCAGCTTGGTCGGAGGGGGCGTCGAAAAACTGTTTTTT. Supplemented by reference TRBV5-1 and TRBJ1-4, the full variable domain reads KAGVTQTPRYLIKTRGQQVTLSCSPISGHRSVSWYQQTPGQGLQFLFEYFSETQRNKGNFPGRFSGRQFSNSRSEMNVSTLELGDSALYLCASSLVGGGVEKLFFGSGTQLSVL.

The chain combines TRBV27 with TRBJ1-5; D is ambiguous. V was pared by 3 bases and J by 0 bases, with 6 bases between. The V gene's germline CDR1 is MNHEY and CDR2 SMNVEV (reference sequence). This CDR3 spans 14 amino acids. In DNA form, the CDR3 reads TGTGCCAGCAGTTTCGGAGGTAGCAATCAGCCCCAGCATTTT. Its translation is CASSFGGSNQPQHF.

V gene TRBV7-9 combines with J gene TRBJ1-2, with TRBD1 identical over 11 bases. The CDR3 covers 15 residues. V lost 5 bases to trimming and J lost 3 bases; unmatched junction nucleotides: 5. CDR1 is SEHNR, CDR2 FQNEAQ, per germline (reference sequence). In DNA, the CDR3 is TGTGCCAGCAGCCGGGACAGGGGGGTTTACTATGGCTACACCTTC. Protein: CASSRDRGVYYGYTF.